Below, 8 T cell receptor beta chains from the same sample are listed, as sequenced in a study of OX40 agonist ivuxolimab in advanced cancers. Clones were read by immunoSEQ multiplex PCR, and TCRdb kept only the in-frame ones, dropping some. The sample holds over 10,000 clones, around 83% seen once. Sample: CD4+ or CD8+ T cells sorted from blood, taken in a trial of the OX40 agonist ivuxolimab. These receptors all stem from an adult with an advanced solid tumor such as melanoma, head and neck, liver or kidney cancer.

The J gene is TRBJ2-7, the V gene TRBV7-8; D gene uncertain. The CDR3 contains 12 residues. The germline gives CDR1 SGHVS, CDR2 FQNEAQ. The ends were cut back, 5 bases at V and 3 bases at J, with 8 bases in the middle. CDR3 sequence: CASSPTNYEQYF. Here the CDR3 DNA reads TGTGCCAGCAGCCCGACAAACTACGAGCAGTACTTC.

The chain carries TRBV5-6 and TRBJ2-5; 8 bases agree with TRBD2. V trimming: 0 bases; J trimming: 3 bases; junction bases outside the gene matches: 7. The V gene's germline CDR1 is SGHDT and CDR2 YYEEEE. CDR3 length: 16 residues. CDR3 in amino acids: CASSLVVYSGEETQYF. CDR3 sequence (DNA): TGTGCCAGCAGCTTGGTAGTTTATAGCGGGGAAGAGACCCAGTACTTC.

The V call is TRBV27, the J call TRBJ2-3; D remains ambiguous. Trimming took off 5 bases at V and 1 base at J, with 4 bases between the two ends. CDR1 and CDR2 (germline): MNHEY, SMNVEV (reference sequence). The length of the CDR3 is 12 residues. The DNA of the CDR3 is TGTGCCAGCAGTCACCGCACAGATACGCAGTATTTT. Translating gives CASSHRTDTQYF.

V and J are TRBV7-9 and TRBJ2-1; 12 bases agree with TRBD2. This CDR3 is built from 15 residues. The trim removed 6 bases at V and 7 bases at J, leaving 7 bases unmatched. The germline gives CDR1 SEHNR, CDR2 FQNEAQ (reference sequence). In nucleotides, the CDR3 is TGTGCCAGCAGTCTAGCGGGAGGGCCCTCAAATGAGCAGTTCTTC. This translates into CASSLAGGPSNEQFF.

This sequence joins TRBV29-1 and TRBJ2-2; D remains unclear. The CDR3 consists of 14 residues. V lost 1 base to trimming and J lost 2 bases, with 8 bases between them. The V gene's germline CDR1 is SQVTM and CDR2 ANQGSEA. The CDR3 DNA is TGCAGCGTTGAAGTCGGGTCCAACACCGGGGAGCTGTTTTTT. It translates to CSVEVGSNTGELFF.

The rearrangement uses TRBV4-3 and TRBJ2-7; possible D gene TRBD1, 6 bases. The CDR3 covers 15 residues. Per the germline V gene, CDR1 is LGHNA and CDR2 is YSLEER. V was shortened by 7 bases and J by 3 bases, with 19 bases between the two germline ends. This CDR3 is CASTPEHRDNYEQYF. The CDR3 DNA reads as TGCGCCAGCACCCCCGAGCACAGGGACAACTACGAGCAGTACTTC.

The V and J genes are TRBV7-9 and TRBJ2-7; D is unclear. Per the germline V gene, CDR1 is SEHNR and CDR2 is FQNEAQ (reference sequence). This CDR3 contains 12 residues. V was trimmed by 5 bases and J by 0 bases, leaving 5 bases between them. CDR3 in DNA: TGTGCCAGCAGCCCGAGCTCCTACGAGCAGTACTTC. Encoded protein: CASSPSSYEQYF.

This clone was recorded once. The rearrangement uses TRBV10-2 and TRBJ1-3, with a tentative D call TRBD1 (6 bases). V was trimmed by 2 bases and J by 12 bases, leaving 20 bases between them. Germline values: CDR1 WSHSY, CDR2 SAAADI. The CDR3 length is 15 residues. The CDR3 region is CASSETQGRLWDIYF. The CDR3 DNA reads TGCGCCAGCAGTGAGACACAGGGTCGGCTCTGGGACATATATTTT.